Below are 6 T cell receptor beta chains sequenced from a single sample in a study of T cell clones after liver transplantation. Produced via immunoSEQ multiplex PCR; TCRdb's table is partial and in-frame only. The sample holds under 85,000 clones, 80% seen once. The sequenced sample was CD4+ T cells from blood, obtained 12 months after liver transplant. The receptors come from a human patient who received a liver transplant. Some T cells here may be from the graft donor.

As concerns this clone: A junction boundary mismatches the germline segment, possibly from a read error. This sequence joins TRBV18 and TRBJ2-5; 7 positions match TRBD1. CDR3 length: 14 residues. Germline V lookup: CDR1 KGHSH, CDR2 LQKENI. CDR3 residues: CASSPQGSQETQYF. The CDR3 DNA reads TGTGCCAGCTCCCCACAGGGGAGTCAAGAGACCCAGTACTTC.

The rearrangement joins TRBV18 to TRBJ2-3, with TRBD2 identical over 8 bases. There are 15 residues in the CDR3. Germline V gene data show CDR1 as KGHSH and CDR2 as LQKENI. Trimming took 6 bases from V and 4 from J; bases not matched to a gene: 9. The CDR3 nucleotides read TGTGCCAGCTCCCCCGGGGGGGCCCGAGCAGATACGCAGTATTTT. It encodes CASSPGGARADTQYF.

The V call is TRBV28, the J call TRBJ2-2; possible D gene TRBD2, 6 bases. Between the trimmed V and J ends, which lost 3 bases and 6 bases, there was a span of 14 bases. The CDR3 loop spans 15 amino acids. Germline V gives CDR1 MDHEN, CDR2 SYDVKM. The CDR3 here is CASSFVGRPPGELFF. The CDR3 DNA is TGTGCCAGCAGTTTCGTGGGGAGGCCCCCCGGGGAGCTGTTTTTT.

This rearrangement joins TRBV11-2 to TRBJ2-5; the D is unclear. This CDR3 is 14 amino acids long. Germline V gene lookup returns CDR1 SGHAT and CDR2 FQNNGV. The V gene lost 1 base and the J gene lost 6 bases, with 12 bases spanning the gap. CDR3 amino acids: CASSLAGRSKTQYF. CDR3 nucleotide sequence: TGTGCCAGCAGCTTAGCGGGCAGGTCCAAGACCCAGTACTTC.

The V and J genes are TRBV5-1 and TRBJ2-3, with D maybe TRBD2 (5 bases). Germline CDR1 and CDR2: SGHRS and YFSETQ. Trimming shortened V by 10 bases and J by 0 bases, and 21 bases separated the two germline ends. This CDR3 is built from 16 residues. CDR3 residues: CASRRGESVSTDTQYF. DNA for the CDR3: TGCGCCTCTAGACGTGGGGAGTCGGTTAGCACAGATACGCAGTATTTT.

The V and J genes are TRBV28 and TRBJ1-5; D might be TRBD1 (5 bases). CDR1 is MDHEN and CDR2 is SYDVKM in the germline V gene. Trimming removed 10 bases from V and 11 bases from J, with 21 bases in between. The CDR3 length is 13 residues. CDR3 region: CATEGLPSGAQHF. CDR3 DNA: TGTGCCACAGAGGGACTCCCCTCCGGGGCCCAGCATTTT.